Listed below are T cell receptor beta chains from one sample, sequenced in a study of T cells of healthy individuals. Each CDR3 protein is one row after TCRdb ran MiXCR on the 5' RACE reads. The repertoire holds 40,000 to 65,000 distinct CDR3 sequences, with about 15% as singletons. These receptors were taken from a human donor in good health. The CDR3 runs from the conserved cysteine through the conserved F or W. Each record gives: J gene, clone size, V gene, D gene, CDR3 protein, CDR3 DNA. A D gene is named only where the DNA matches it firmly. Not all rows give a size; the values are once, few, many and, for expanded clones, a class.

>TRBJ2-1|few|TRBV6-2/TRBV6-3|TRBD2
CASSTQGGDVNEQFF
TGTGCCAGCAGTACCCAGGGAGGGGATGTCAATGAGCAGTTCTTC
>TRBJ2-4|-|TRBV20-1|TRBD2
CSATPPRTSGSIPKNIQYF
TGCAGTGCAACACCCCCCCGGACTAGCGGGAGCATCCCCAAAAACATTCAGTACTTC
>TRBJ1-2|few|TRBV4-3|-
CASSQDLANGYTF
TGCGCCAGCAGCCAAGATTTGGCCAATGGCTACACCTTC
>TRBJ2-3|many|TRBV7-9|TRBD1
CASSRYRGSTDTQYF
TGTGCCAGCAGCCGCTACAGGGGCTCCACAGATACGCAGTATTTT
>TRBJ2-7|many|TRBV20-1|-
CSARGLPREQYF
TGCAGTGCTAGGGGACTTCCCCGCGAGCAGTACTTC
>TRBJ1-5|-|TRBV28|-
CASSLSGGNKPQHF
TGTGCCAGCAGTTTATCGGGGGGGAATAAGCCCCAGCATTTT
>TRBJ2-7|many|TRBV12-3/TRBV12-4|TRBD2
CASSTIGLAGARYEQYF
TGTGCCAGCAGTACAATAGGACTAGCGGGAGCGAGGTACGAGCAGTACTTC
>TRBJ1-2|-|TRBV2|TRBD1
CASSEINRGGDGYTF
TGTGCCAGCAGTGAAATAAACAGGGGCGGGGATGGCTACACCTTC
>TRBJ2-7|many|TRBV25-1|-
CASSESGGTYEQYF
TGTGCCAGCAGTGAATCGGGCGGCACCTACGAGCAGTACTTC
>TRBJ1-6|few|TRBV6-2/TRBV6-3|-
CASQEPNSPLHF
TGTGCCAGCCAGGAGCCTAATTCACCCCTCCACTTT
>TRBJ2-5|many|TRBV20-1|-
CSARPRIAEKETQYF
TGCAGTGCTAGGCCCCGAATAGCGGAGAAAGAGACCCAGTACTTC
>TRBJ2-6|few|TRBV9|-
CASSAFGRISGANVLTF
TGTGCCAGCAGCGCGTTTGGACGGATTTCTGGGGCCAACGTCCTGACTTTC
>TRBJ2-7|many|TRBV7-9|-
CASSLATVSYEQYF
TGTGCCAGCAGCTTAGCTACAGTCTCCTACGAGCAGTACTTC